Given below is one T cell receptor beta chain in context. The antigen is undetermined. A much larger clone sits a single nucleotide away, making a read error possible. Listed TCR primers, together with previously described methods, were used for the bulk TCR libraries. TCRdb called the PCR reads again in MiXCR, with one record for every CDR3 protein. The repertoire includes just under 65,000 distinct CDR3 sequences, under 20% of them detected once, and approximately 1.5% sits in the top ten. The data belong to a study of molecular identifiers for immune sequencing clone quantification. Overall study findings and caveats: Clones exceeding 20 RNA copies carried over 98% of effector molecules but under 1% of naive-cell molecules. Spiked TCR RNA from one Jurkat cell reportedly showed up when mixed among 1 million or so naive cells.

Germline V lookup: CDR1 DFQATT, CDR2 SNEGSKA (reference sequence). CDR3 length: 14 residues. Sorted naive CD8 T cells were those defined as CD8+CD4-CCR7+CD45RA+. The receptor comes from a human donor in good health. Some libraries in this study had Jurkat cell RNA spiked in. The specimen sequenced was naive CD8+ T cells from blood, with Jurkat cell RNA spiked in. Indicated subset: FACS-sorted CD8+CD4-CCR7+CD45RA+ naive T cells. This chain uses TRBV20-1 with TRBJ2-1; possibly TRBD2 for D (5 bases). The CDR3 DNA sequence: TGCAGTGCTAGGAGCGGAGAATCCTGCAATGAGCAGTTCTTC. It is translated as CSARSGESCNEQFF.